This T cell receptor (beta chain) stems from a study of control samples from healthy donors and cancer patients. Libraries were prepared by immunoSEQ multiplex PCR; TCRdb keeps only in-frame clonotypes and omits some of them. The table shows about 140,000 clones, with about 90% occurring only once. The ends lost 0 bases at V and 3 bases at J; junction bases unmatched: 4. From germline, CDR1 is SGHNT and CDR2 YYREEE (reference sequence). CDR3 size: 15 residues. Specimen: blood. This chain uses TRBV5-4 with TRBJ2-5; 8 nucleotides align to TRBD1. The sequence came from a man between 18 and 29 years old in good health. The CDR3 spells CASSLDRGWEETQYF. The CDR3 DNA sequence: TGTGCCAGCAGCTTGGACAGGGGGTGGGAAGAGACCCAGTACTTC.